These 25 T cell receptor beta chains were all obtained from the same sample, sequenced in a study of Graves' ophthalmopathy and Graves' hyperthyroidism. Using RNA transcripts, the TCR beta CDR3 regions were amplified. RT-PCR with HTBI primers came first, then second-round multiplex PCR. TCRdb reanalysed the multiplex PCR reads using MiXCR and keeps one entry per CDR3 protein. The sample has 600,000 to 650,000 distinct CDR3 sequences; approximately 21% are singletons. Specimen: peripheral blood. These receptors were collected from a woman aged 18-30 years with stable Graves' hyperthyroidism. Some clones in this sample may be carry-over from other donors' samples.

This clonotype was observed at least ten times. This CDR3 reads CSVASQDSNQPQHF. DNA of the CDR3: TGCAGCGTGGCATCGCAGGATAGCAATCAGCCCCAGCATTTT. The chain combines TRBV29-1 with TRBJ1-5; D unresolved. CDR1 is SQVTM, CDR2 ANQGSEA, per germline. Trimming took 6 bases from V and 0 from J, leaving 12 bases between them. The length of the CDR3 is 14 residues.

The genes are TRBV12-3 or TRBV12-4 and TRBJ2-5, with 7 bases matching TRBD1. Trimming took 10 bases from V and 3 from J; bases not matched to a gene: 11. The CDR3 contains 14 residues. The CDR3 loop is CATTPGQIKETQYF. CDR3 bases: TGTGCCACCACCCCGGGACAGATAAAAGAGACCCAGTACTTC.

This clonotype was picked up one time. One base away lies a much larger clone, so this may be a sequencing read error. This CDR3 fails to terminate in the conserved phenylalanine or tryptophan, so it likely reflects a read error. V usage is TRBV12-3 or TRBV12-4 and J usage is TRBJ2-2; D not certain. The CDR3 length is 12 residues. Trimming pared 2 bases from V and 5 bases from J, leaving 3 bases between. For the CDR3, the DNA is TGTGCCAGCAGTTTATGGACCGGGGAGCTGTTTTAT. Residues: CASSLWTGELFY.

The CDR3 region has the DNA TGTGCCAGCAGTACAACAGGGGGCGCTCCCTATGGCTACACCTTC. Translating gives CASSTTGGAPYGYTF. The chain carries TRBV27 and TRBJ1-2; 9 bases match TRBD1. The CDR3 is 15 residues long. The V and J ends lost 5 bases and 4 bases, in that order; junction bases with no gene match: 8. The germline gives CDR1 MNHEY, CDR2 SMNVEV (reference sequence).

This clonotype has a handful of counts. V usage is TRBV27 and J usage is TRBJ1-1; D gene unclear. CDR1 and CDR2 (germline): MNHEY, SMNVEV (reference sequence). V was pared by 2 bases and J by 3 bases, with 16 bases between. The CDR3 extends over 16 amino acids. In nucleotides, the CDR3 is TGTGCCAGCAGTTTAAAACAGCCTCCCTCCTACACTGAAGCTTTCTTT. Its protein is CASSLKQPPSYTEAFF.

This clonotype was seen more than once but under ten times. The V call is TRBV6-1, the J call TRBJ1-1, with TRBD1 matching 7 bases. CDR1 is MNHNS and CDR2 is SASEGT in the germline V gene. J was trimmed by 3 bases and V by 1 base; bases with no gene match: 8. The CDR3 covers 16 residues. CDR3 sequence reads: CASSEEMGRGDTEAFF. CDR3 DNA sequence: TGTGCCAGCAGTGAAGAGATGGGCAGGGGGGACACTGAAGCTTTCTTT.

This chain links TRBV6-2 or TRBV6-3 with TRBJ2-7, with TRBD1 matching over 8 bases. The CDR3 contains 15 residues. Trimming removed 2 bases from V and 1 base from J; junction bases left unmatched: 4. Germline loops: CDR1 MNHEY, CDR2 SVGEGT. CDR3 protein: CASSYGTGVSYEQYF. The CDR3 DNA reads TGTGCCAGCAGTTACGGGACAGGTGTTTCCTACGAGCAGTACTTC.

The chain uses TRBV7-8 and TRBJ1-2; 8 nucleotides agree with TRBD1. From germline, CDR1 is SGHVS and CDR2 FQNEAQ. The CDR3 contains 14 residues. V lost 7 bases, J lost 4 bases, and 8 bases stayed unmatched. The CDR3 spells CASTGTGKSYGYTF. The CDR3 DNA is TGTGCCAGCACCGGGACAGGCAAGTCCTATGGCTACACCTTC. Supplemented by reference TRBV7-8 and TRBJ1-2, the full variable domain reads GAGVSQSPRYKVAKRGQDVALRCDPISGHVSLFWYQQALGQGPEFLTYFQNEAQLDKSGLPSDRFFAERPEGSVSTLKIQRTQQEDSAVYLCASTGTGKSYGYTFGSGTRLTVV.

This clonotype was seen repeatedly, ten times or more. The chain combines TRBV28 with TRBJ2-7; perhaps TRBD1 as D (6 bases). The CDR3 is 15 amino acids. V gave up 6 bases and J gave up 2 bases, with 17 bases separating them. Germline V CDR1 and CDR2: MDHEN, SYDVKM. CDR3 amino acids: CASSRGQGNAYEQYF. In nucleotides, the CDR3 is TGTGCCAGCAGCCGAGGGCAGGGGAACGCCTACGAGCAGTACTTC.

This clonotype was seen ten or more times. This chain links TRBV9 with TRBJ2-5, with 7 bases that match TRBD1. The CDR3 is 14 residues long. CDR1 and CDR2 from the germline V gene are SGDLS and YYNGEE. V lost 3 bases, J lost 3 bases, and 5 bases stayed unmatched. The DNA of the CDR3 is TGTGCCAGCAGCGCAGGGGGACAGAAAGAGACCCAGTACTTC. Its protein product is CASSAGGQKETQYF.

This clonotype was counted a few times. V gene TRBV20-1 combines with J gene TRBJ2-7, with 8 bases identical to TRBD2. Trimming at V came to 3 bases and at J to 4 bases, leaving 14 bases not matched to a gene. The CDR3 loop spans 16 amino acids. Germline CDR1 reads DFQATT; CDR2 reads SNEGSKA (reference sequence). As DNA, the CDR3 is TGCAGTGCTAGCCCCTTGTCGGCGGGAGGACGATACGAGCAGTACTTC. This gives the protein CSASPLSAGGRYEQYF.

This clonotype was picked up many times. This sequence joins TRBV28 and TRBJ1-1, with 7 bases lining up with TRBD1. CDR1 MDHEN and CDR2 SYDVKM come from the germline V gene. The CDR3 contains 12 residues. The junction had 6 bases not matched to a gene; V was cut back by 10 bases and J by 4 bases. Written as DNA, the CDR3 is TGTGCCAATCAGGGGGTAGGCACTGAAGCTTTCTTT. Translation: CANQGVGTEAFF.

V usage is TRBV11-2 and J usage is TRBJ1-2, with 8 positions matching TRBD1. Germline V gene lookup returns CDR1 SGHAT and CDR2 FQNNGV. V shed 5 bases, J shed 1 base, and the junction held 3 bases outside the gene matches. CDR3 length: 14 amino acids. CDR3 nucleotides: TGTGCCAGCAGCCCACAGGGGGTTAACTATGGCTACACCTTC. Encoded protein: CASSPQGVNYGYTF. The entire variable domain, with the rest obtained from reference TRBV11-2 and TRBJ1-2, is as follows: EAGVAQSPRYKIIEKRQSVAFWCNPISGHATLYWYQQILGQGPKLLIQFQNNGVVDDSQLPKDRFSAERLKGVDSTLKIQPAKLEDSAVYLCASSPQGVNYGYTFGSGTRLTVV.

The chain links TRBV6-2 or TRBV6-3 to TRBJ2-2; 9 bases are shared with TRBD2. The germline V gene encodes CDR1 MNHEY and CDR2 SVGEGT. CDR3 length: 16 residues. V lost 2 bases and J lost 4; bases outside the gene matches: 5. CDR3 region: CASSYRTSVFTGELFF. The CDR3 bases are TGTGCCAGCAGTTACCGGACTAGCGTTTTCACCGGGGAGCTGTTTTTT.

There are many counts of this clonotype. The genes are TRBV9 and TRBJ2-2; D is ambiguous. Germline V gene data show CDR1 as SGDLS and CDR2 as YYNGEE. With 2 bases removed from V and 1 base from J, the gap between germline ends came to 3 bases. There are 13 residues in the CDR3. CDR3 coding DNA: TGTGCCAGCAGCGTTATGAACACCGGGGAGCTGTTTTTT. This sequence encodes CASSVMNTGELFF.

Ten or more counts support this clonotype. The conserved closing phenylalanine or tryptophan is absent in this CDR3, likely reflecting a read error. The chain has TRBV28 and TRBJ2-5; possible D gene TRBD1, 6 bases. V was cut by 8 bases and J by 7 bases, with 14 bases left in between. The V gene's germline CDR1 is MDHEN and CDR2 SYDVKM. The CDR3 totals 12 residues. CDR3 sequence (DNA): TGTGCCAGCGAACCAAGAGGGGGGACCCAGTACCTC. Its protein is CASEPRGGTQYL.

This clonotype was found many times. The chain is built from TRBV5-1 and TRBJ1-1; TRBD1 matches at 9 bases. The CDR3 covers 18 residues. The trim removed 0 bases at V and 6 bases at J, leaving 15 bases unmatched. The germline V gene has CDR1 SGHRS and CDR2 YFSETQ. This CDR3 is CASSLGPGQGVLGPEAFF. CDR3 bases: TGCGCCAGCAGCTTGGGACCGGGACAGGGAGTTCTGGGACCTGAAGCTTTCTTT.

This clonotype was found many times. The chain is built from TRBV6-1 and TRBJ2-7; D unclear. Deletions cut 1 base from V and 6 bases from J, with 4 bases between. The CDR3 sequence is 11 residues long. The germline V gene has CDR1 MNHNS and CDR2 SASEGT. The chain's CDR3 is CASSEDTEQYF. The CDR3, as DNA: TGTGCCAGCAGTGAAGACACCGAGCAGTACTTC.

About this clonotype: This may arise from a read error, as a much more abundant clone is one base away. The chain is built from TRBV7-6 and TRBJ1-6; D unresolved. There are 15 residues in the CDR3. Germline assignment: CDR1 SGHVS and CDR2 FNYEAQ. The ends were cut back, 2 bases at V and 9 bases at J, with 14 bases in the middle. The chain's CDR3 is CASSLWVGEGSPLHF. CDR3 DNA sequence: TGTGCCAGCAGCTTATGGGTGGGCGAGGGTTCACCCCTCCACTTT.

Many counts were recorded for this clonotype. CDR3 sequence (DNA): TGCAGTGCTAGAGATCCTTCAGCTCCAAACACTGAAGCTTTCTTT. As protein: CSARDPSAPNTEAFF. The chain recombines TRBV20-1 with TRBJ1-1; no reliable D call. V was shortened by 0 bases and J by 2 bases, with 13 bases between the two germline ends. CDR3 length: 15 amino acids. In germline, CDR1 is DFQATT, CDR2 SNEGSKA (reference sequence).

This clonotype was seen repeatedly, ten times or more. The V and J genes are TRBV29-1 and TRBJ1-2; 9 bases agree with TRBD1. This CDR3 region has 17 residues. Germline values: CDR1 SQVTM, CDR2 ANQGSEA. V lost 5 bases and J lost 0; bases outside the gene matches: 13. Written as DNA, the CDR3 is TGCAGCGTTTCTCCCGCGGGACAGGGTGTCTCTAACTATGGCTACACCTTC. It yields the protein CSVSPAGQGVSNYGYTF.

The V call is TRBV20-1, the J call TRBJ2-7; 9 nucleotides match TRBD1. Looked up from germline, CDR1 is DFQATT and CDR2 is SNEGSKA (reference sequence). This CDR3 spans 12 amino acids. V gave up 8 bases and J gave up 7 bases; unmatched junction bases: 9. The CDR3 bases are TGCAGTCCGGACAGGGGCACCAGGGAGCAGTACTTC. Protein: CSPDRGTREQYF.

This clonotype was counted at least ten times. This rearrangement joins TRBV12-3 or TRBV12-4 to TRBJ2-7, with no clear D. The CDR3 length is 12 residues. Deletions cut 3 bases from V and 7 bases from J, with 10 bases between. The CDR3 loop reads CASSFFGVEQYF. The DNA of the CDR3 is TGTGCCAGCAGTTTCTTCGGCGTAGAGCAGTACTTC.

This clonotype has at least ten counts. The CDR3, as DNA: TGTGCCAGCGTAATACAGGCTAGCAATCAGCCCCAGCATTTT. Protein: CASVIQASNQPQHF. The V gene is TRBV28, the J gene TRBJ1-5, with D possibly TRBD1 on 5 matching bases. V lost 8 bases, J lost 0 bases, and 11 bases lay in between. CDR1 MDHEN and CDR2 SYDVKM come from the germline V gene. The CDR3 is 14 residues long.

This clonotype has just a few counts. The genes are TRBV5-1 and TRBJ2-5; TRBD1 matches at 7 bases. This CDR3 spans 15 amino acids. The V gene's germline CDR1 is SGHRS and CDR2 YFSETQ. The J segment lost 0 bases and the V segment lost 4 bases, leaving 6 bases of the junction unmatched. CDR3 region: CASSRGDSYQETQYF. The CDR3 region has the DNA TGCGCCAGCAGCAGAGGGGACAGCTACCAAGAGACCCAGTACTTC.